One sample yielded the 23 T cell receptor beta chains listed below, sequenced in a study of T cells in Graves' hyperthyroidism and ophthalmopathy (dated by TCRdb to the late 2010s). The library was prepared using multiplex PCR. These reads were obtained on an Illumina HiSeq 2000. The TCR beta CDR3 regions were amplified from the RNA transcripts. For the first round of RT-PCR on the TCR CDR3, the HTBI primer set was used together with the Qiagen OneStep RT-PCR kit. TCRdb ran its own pipeline on the public reads, namely fastp trimming at Q25 and MiXCR clone calling, and kept in-frame beta chains. CDR3 protein sequences are deduplicated, and each keeps its most common genes and DNA. In all, the sample holds hundreds of thousands of distinct CDR3 sequences, and 14% of those were seen once. The ten biggest clones cover roughly 13% of the sample. Material for sequencing was blood. The receptor source for this set is a woman in her 40s with Graves' hyperthyroidism.

This clonotype has just a few counts. The J gene is TRBJ2-1, the V gene TRBV10-3; TRBD2 matches at 7 bases. Germline V gene lookup returns CDR1 ENHRY and CDR2 SYGVKD. There are 15 residues in the CDR3. Trimming took 8 bases from V and 7 from J; bases not matched to a gene: 14. CDR3 sequence: CAISGGLAAQNEQFF. The CDR3, as DNA: TGTGCCATCTCCGGTGGGCTAGCGGCTCAAAATGAGCAGTTCTTC.

This clonotype was seen ten or more times. The rearrangement links TRBV12-3 or TRBV12-4 to TRBJ1-2; D may be TRBD1 (5 bases). This CDR3 comprises 13 residues. The V end lost 6 bases, the J end lost 2 bases, and 10 bases lay between the germline ends. The CDR3 loop is CASSTGGNYGYTF. The CDR3 coding sequence is TGTGCCAGCAGCACGGGGGGAAACTATGGCTACACCTTC.

This clonotype was observed at least ten times. The chain carries TRBV20-1 and TRBJ2-7; TRBD2 might be the D (5 bases). This CDR3 has 11 amino acids. Trimming shortened V by 3 bases and J by 4 bases, and 7 bases separated the two germline ends. Germline-derived CDR1 and CDR2 are DFQATT and SNEGSKA (reference sequence). The DNA of the CDR3 is TGCAGTGCTAGGACTATATACGAGCAGTACTTC. As protein: CSARTIYEQYF.

CDR3 DNA sequence: TGTGCCAGCAAGGGGACAGCTAATTCACCCCTCCACTTT. Translating gives CASKGTANSPLHF. The chain is built from TRBV6-2 or TRBV6-3 and TRBJ1-6; 7 bases line up with TRBD1. The germline V gene encodes CDR1 MNHEY and CDR2 SVGEGT. CDR3 length: 13 residues. V lost 7 bases to trimming and J lost 6 bases; unmatched junction nucleotides: 3.

The genes are TRBV9 and TRBJ2-1; D is perhaps TRBD2 (5 bases). The CDR3 sequence is 15 residues long. Trimming left V 3 bases short and J 7 bases short, with 17 bases between. The V gene's germline CDR1 is SGDLS and CDR2 YYNGEE. As DNA, the CDR3 is TGTGCCAGCAGCGGTGGGGTAGCGCCTCTAAATGAGCAGTTCTTC. Protein: CASSGGVAPLNEQFF.

This clonotype was counted many times. The chain uses TRBV24-1 and TRBJ1-1; D perhaps matches TRBD1 (5 bases). Germline V CDR1 and CDR2: KGHDR, SFDVKD. Trimming removed 7 bases from V and 7 bases from J, with 15 bases in between. This CDR3 has 13 amino acids. The CDR3 sequence is CATRGIYQGEAFF. CDR3 coding DNA: TGTGCCACCAGGGGGATTTATCAGGGTGAAGCTTTCTTT.

This chain connects TRBV7-9 to TRBJ2-4; D possibly corresponds to TRBD1 (5 bases). V lost 5 bases, J lost 0 bases, and 23 bases lay in between. Germline V gene data show CDR1 as SEHNR and CDR2 as FQNEAQ (reference sequence). The CDR3 runs 19 residues. The CDR3 protein is CASSQWGSSSNLAKNIQYF. Written as DNA, the CDR3 is TGTGCCAGCAGCCAATGGGGCAGCTCATCGAATCTAGCCAAAAACATTCAGTACTTC. The variable domain in full, with the rest retrieved from reference TRBV7-9 and TRBJ2-4, is DTGVSQNPRHKITKRGQNVTFRCDPISEHNRLYWYRQTLGQGPEFLTYFQNEAQLEKSRLLSDRFSAERPKGSFSTLEIQRTEQGDSAMYLCASSQWGSSSNLAKNIQYFGAGTRLSVL.

V gene TRBV5-1 combines with J gene TRBJ2-6; unclear D gene. The CDR3 is made up of 15 amino acids. Germline-derived CDR1 and CDR2 are SGHRS and YFSETQ. The V and J ends lost 5 bases and 1 base respectively, with 10 bases between them. CDR3 region: CASRLPGSGANVLTF. The DNA for the CDR3 is TGCGCCAGCAGGTTGCCCGGGTCTGGGGCCAACGTCCTGACTTTC.

This clonotype has at least ten counts. The chain has TRBV11-2 and TRBJ1-4; D is unclear. The ends were cut back, 3 bases at V and 0 bases at J, with 8 bases in the middle. This CDR3 comprises 15 residues. CDR1 is SGHAT, CDR2 FQNNGV, per germline. The chain's CDR3 is CASSLDRSTNEKLFF. CDR3 DNA: TGTGCCAGCAGCTTGGACCGTTCAACTAATGAAAAACTGTTTTTT.

The table lists this clonotype with many counts. V and J are TRBV7-9 and TRBJ2-1; 7 bases align to TRBD2. Losses at the gene ends were 3 bases for V and 6 bases for J; bases not matched to a gene: 5. The CDR3 loop spans 14 amino acids. Germline values: CDR1 SEHNR, CDR2 FQNEAQ (reference sequence). In DNA, the CDR3 is TGTGCCAGCAGCTTGGCGGGAGCAAGCAATGAGCAGTTCTTC. As protein: CASSLAGASNEQFF.

This clonotype was recorded at least ten times. This chain uses TRBV30 with TRBJ1-1, with D perhaps matching TRBD1 (6 bases). V lost 4 bases to trimming and J lost 6 bases, with 18 bases between them. The CDR3 is made up of 14 amino acids. Germline V lookup: CDR1 GTSNPN, CDR2 SVGIG (reference sequence). DNA of the CDR3: TGTGCCTGGACAAACAAACAGGGAGGCGCTGAAGCTTTCTTT. The encoded protein is CAWTNKQGGAEAFF.

V and J are TRBV7-3 and TRBJ1-2; maybe TRBD1 (6 bases). Germline loops: CDR1 SGHTA, CDR2 FQGTGA. With 1 base removed from V and 7 bases from J, the gap between germline ends came to 16 bases. This CDR3 contains 15 residues. CDR3 amino acids: CASSLNGGHESGYTF. The DNA of the CDR3 is TGTGCCAGCAGCTTAAATGGGGGGCATGAAAGTGGCTACACCTTC. The full variable domain, with the rest looked up from reference TRBV7-3 and TRBJ1-2, is GAGVSQTPSNKVTEKGKYVELRCDPISGHTALYWYRQSLGQGPEFLIYFQGTGAADDSGLPNDRFFAVRPEGSVSTLKIQRTERGDSAVYLCASSLNGGHESGYTFGSGTRLTVV.

This clonotype has more than one count but fewer than ten. This may be a read error: a much more frequent sequence differs by one nucleotide. The chain joins TRBV10-3 to TRBJ2-7; D might be TRBD2 (5 bases). Germline V gene data show CDR1 as ENHRY and CDR2 as SYGVKD. Trimming left V 4 bases short and J 3 bases short, with 10 bases between. The CDR3 is made up of 13 amino acids. As DNA, the CDR3 is TGTGCCATCAGTGCCGAAGGGAGCTACGAGCAGTACTTC. Translated, it gives CAISAEGSYEQYF.

The rearrangement links TRBV12-3 or TRBV12-4 to TRBJ2-5, with a tentative D call TRBD1 (5 bases). This CDR3 is 14 amino acids long. V lost 5 bases to trimming and J lost 2 bases, with 12 bases between them. In DNA, the CDR3 is TGTGCCAGCAGTGCCGCTAGGACACAAGAGACCCAGTACTTC. This codes for CASSAARTQETQYF.

This clonotype was recorded at least ten times. The chain joins TRBV28 to TRBJ2-5; D may be TRBD1 (5 bases). This CDR3 region has 12 residues. The V end was cut by 7 bases, the J end by 4 bases, with 10 bases between. Germline V lookup: CDR1 MDHEN, CDR2 SYDVKM. The CDR3 DNA reads as TGTGCCAGCAAGGGGCAGGGAGAGACCCAGTACTTC. Amino acids: CASKGQGETQYF.

Details on this clonotype: A much larger clone differs from this one at a single base, so this may be a read error. The chain combines TRBV5-1 with TRBJ2-1, with 9 bases matching TRBD1. The V and J ends lost 0 bases and 9 bases, in that order; junction bases with no gene match: 4. The CDR3 length is 14 residues. The germline CDR1 and CDR2 sequences are SGHRS and YFSETQ. The chain's CDR3 is CASSLEDRGGEQFF. The CDR3 nucleotides are TGCGCCAGCAGCTTGGAGGACAGGGGAGGTGAGCAGTTCTTC.

This clonotype was observed at least ten times. The chain employs TRBV5-8 and TRBJ1-1; no definite D call. Germline CDR1 reads SGHTS; CDR2 reads YDEGEE. V lost 4 bases and J lost 2, with 15 bases in between. The CDR3 sequence is 15 residues long. CDR3 residues: CASSHRSRINTEAFF. The CDR3 DNA follows: TGTGCCAGCAGCCATCGGTCCAGAATAAACACTGAAGCTTTCTTT.

The table lists this clonotype with many counts. J is TRBJ2-1 and V is TRBV20-1; D is unresolved. CDR3 length equals 13 residues. From germline, CDR1 is DFQATT and CDR2 SNEGSKA (reference sequence). V lost 0 bases to trimming and J lost 1 base, with 4 bases between them. As DNA, the CDR3 is TGCAGTGCTAGAGAGGTTTCCTACAATGAGCAGTTCTTC. This translates into CSAREVSYNEQFF.

This clonotype has only a few counts. The rearrangement links TRBV28 to TRBJ1-2; no definite D call. V shed 4 bases and J shed 7 bases, with 13 bases lying between them. Germline V gives CDR1 MDHEN, CDR2 SYDVKM. This CDR3 contains 13 residues. The CDR3 loop is CASSSPGLVGYTF. In DNA, the CDR3 is TGTGCCAGCAGTTCACCAGGCCTTGTTGGCTACACCTTC.

The chain carries TRBV5-1 and TRBJ1-2; possible D gene TRBD1, 6 bases. Deletions cut 5 bases from V and 6 bases from J, with 11 bases between. The CDR3 extends over 12 amino acids. In germline, CDR1 is SGHRS, CDR2 YFSETQ. This CDR3 reads CASRDSSDGYTF. CDR3 nucleotides: TGCGCCAGCAGGGACAGTAGCGATGGCTACACCTTC. The full variable domain, with the rest looked up from reference TRBV5-1 and TRBJ1-2, is KAGVTQTPRYLIKTRGQQVTLSCSPISGHRSVSWYQQTPGQGLQFLFEYFSETQRNKGNFPGRFSGRQFSNSRSEMNVSTLELGDSALYLCASRDSSDGYTFGSGTRLTVV.

The table lists this clonotype with a few counts. The rearrangement uses TRBV18 and TRBJ1-5; no clear D gene. The CDR3 totals 15 residues. V was clipped by 3 bases and J by 3 bases, with 12 bases between them. CDR1 KGHSH and CDR2 LQKENI come from the germline V gene. CDR3 amino acids: CASSPQKAFNQPQHF. CDR3 nucleotide sequence: TGTGCCAGCTCACCCCAGAAGGCGTTCAATCAGCCCCAGCATTTT.

This clonotype showed up many times. The chain is built from TRBV12-3 or TRBV12-4 and TRBJ1-5; possible D gene TRBD1, 5 bases. Trimming cost V 7 bases and J 7 bases, with 14 bases left between them. The CDR3 contains 13 residues. CDR3 in amino acids: CASTVREGQPQHF. CDR3 bases: TGTGCCAGCACGGTCAGGGAGGGACAGCCCCAGCATTTT.

The chain recombines TRBV14 with TRBJ1-3; D remains ambiguous. Trimming took off 2 bases at V and 0 bases at J, with 8 bases between the two ends. The CDR3 sequence is 15 residues long. CDR1 is SGHDN, CDR2 FVKESK, per germline. CDR3 sequence reads: CASSQLGNSGNTIYF. The DNA for the CDR3 is TGTGCCAGCAGCCAACTTGGGAACTCTGGAAACACCATATATTTT.